The next 12 T cell receptor beta chains were all read from a single sample in a study of blood T cell repertoires in COVID-19. The method was immunoSEQ multiplex PCR; TCRdb's version includes in-frame clones alone and lacks a portion of them. The sample gives 50,000 or so clones, over 75% of which show up once; 28% is in the top ten. Input material: peripheral blood. The source is a human donor in a cohort sampled during active COVID-19.

The chain couples TRBV28 to TRBJ2-5; the match to TRBD2 covers 11 bases. J lost 3 bases, V lost 3 bases, and 9 bases had no gene match. Looked up from germline, CDR1 is MDHEN and CDR2 is SYDVKM. The CDR3 covers 17 residues. This chain's CDR3 is CASSLDAASGRKETQYF. CDR3 in DNA: TGTGCCAGCAGTTTGGACGCGGCTAGCGGGAGGAAAGAGACCCAGTACTTC.

This clone appeared a few times. The V gene is TRBV7-9, the J gene TRBJ2-7; 12 nucleotides line up with TRBD1. V shed 5 bases, J shed 5 bases, and the junction held 16 bases outside the gene matches. Germline loops: CDR1 SEHNR, CDR2 FQNEAQ (reference sequence). This CDR3 has 18 amino acids. The CDR3 DNA follows: TGTGCCAGCAGCCCTAGCTCCGGGACAGGGGGCATGGTGAACGAGCAGTACTTC. This sequence encodes CASSPSSGTGGMVNEQYF.

The V and J genes are TRBV19 and TRBJ2-2; possible D gene TRBD2, 5 bases. Germline loops: CDR1 LNHDA, CDR2 SQIVND (reference sequence). CDR3 length equals 15 residues. V was pared by 5 bases and J by 0 bases, with 10 bases between. CDR3 in amino acids: CASSEGTANTGELFF. The CDR3 coding sequence is TGTGCCAGTAGTGAGGGAACTGCGAACACCGGGGAGCTGTTTTTT.

This clone was counted only a few times. The chain has TRBV5-4 and TRBJ2-2; TRBD2 might be the D (5 bases). The CDR3 length is 15 residues. V was shortened by 2 bases and J by 6 bases, with 14 bases between the two germline ends. Germline V CDR1 and CDR2: SGHNT, YYREEE (reference sequence). CDR3 in amino acids: CASSLTTRGSGELFF. The CDR3 bases are TGTGCCAGCAGCTTAACTACTAGAGGTTCCGGGGAGCTGTTTTTT.

V and J are TRBV6-2 or TRBV6-3 and TRBJ1-1; D not resolved. This CDR3 comprises 12 residues. CDR1 and CDR2 from the germline V gene are MNHEY and SVGEGT. The V end was cut by 6 bases, the J end by 2 bases, with 7 bases between. CDR3 sequence reads: CASSAGNTEAFF. CDR3 sequence (DNA): TGTGCCAGCAGCGCGGGTAACACTGAAGCTTTCTTT.

The chain is built from TRBV2 and TRBJ2-7; 8 bases line up with TRBD2. J lost 4 bases, V lost 4 bases, and 6 bases had no gene match. Germline lookup yields CDR1 SNHLY and CDR2 FYNNEI. CDR3 size: 14 residues. This chain's CDR3 is CASSAQRGRYEQYF. CDR3 nucleotide sequence: TGTGCCAGCAGTGCACAGCGGGGGCGGTACGAGCAGTACTTC.

This clone was seen only a few times. This chain's CDR3 is CASSTTGGYTF. CDR3 nucleotide sequence: TGTGCCAGCAGCACTACCGGGGGCTACACCTTC. V and J are TRBV7-9 and TRBJ1-2; unclear D gene. CDR1 SEHNR and CDR2 FQNEAQ come from the germline V gene (reference sequence). Trimming took 5 bases from V and 8 from J, leaving 9 bases between them. The CDR3 covers 11 residues.

The chain is built from TRBV7-8 and TRBJ1-2; D not resolved. The V end lost 5 bases, the J end lost 2 bases, and 12 bases lay between the germline ends. The CDR3 is 14 residues long. The germline gives CDR1 SGHVS, CDR2 FQNEAQ. CDR3 amino acids: CASSPRPQNYGYTF. The CDR3, as DNA: TGTGCCAGCAGCCCCCGCCCGCAGAACTATGGCTACACCTTC.

This chain uses TRBV5-4 with TRBJ1-3; D may be TRBD1 (5 bases). The CDR3 runs 15 residues. CDR1 is SGHNT and CDR2 is YYREEE in the germline V gene (reference sequence). Deletions cut 0 bases from V and 6 bases from J, with 13 bases between. CDR3 amino acids: CASSLEEGEENTIYF. The CDR3 DNA sequence: TGTGCCAGCAGCTTGGAGGAAGGGGAAGAAAACACCATATATTTT.

This chain joins TRBV2 and TRBJ2-6; weak D call: TRBD1 (6 bases). The CDR3 spans 19 residues. Germline lookup yields CDR1 SNHLY and CDR2 FYNNEI. V was clipped by 5 bases and J by 0 bases, with 20 bases between them. CDR3 residues: CASSSRTALENSGANVLTF. The CDR3 DNA follows: TGTGCCAGCAGTTCGAGGACAGCGCTTGAAAACTCTGGGGCCAACGTCCTGACTTTC.

This chain links TRBV18 with TRBJ1-2; D gene ambiguous. Per the germline V gene, CDR1 is KGHSH and CDR2 is LQKENI. Trimming pared 0 bases from V and 8 bases from J, leaving 13 bases between. The length of the CDR3 is 14 residues. CDR3 in DNA: TGTGCCAGCTCACCACCGAGCCCAATGAACGGCTACACCTTC. This sequence encodes CASSPPSPMNGYTF.

This chain connects TRBV6-1 to TRBJ2-7; 7 bases are a match to TRBD1. Germline lookup yields CDR1 MNHNS and CDR2 SASEGT. The CDR3 sequence is 18 residues long. After removal of 4 bases from V and 2 bases from J, the junction contained 17 bases not matched to a gene. The CDR3 protein is CASSGVLKGYGTAYEQYF. CDR3 nucleotides: TGTGCCAGCAGTGGGGTCCTCAAGGGGTACGGGACAGCCTACGAGCAGTACTTC.